A selection of T cell receptor beta chains follows, all from one sample in a study of vaccination effects on CD4 cells after COVID-19. These receptors' targets are unknown. The assay was immunoSEQ multiplex PCR, and TCRdb's table has in-frame clones only and misses some. The sample has around 45,000 clones, about 78% seen once. This specimen consisted of CD4+ T cells from PBMCs cultured without peptide, obtained before COVID-19 vaccination. The receptor set was obtained from a human donor who had a prior SARS-CoV-2 infection. Each CDR3 is given with its conserved first and last residue. Each record gives: V gene, clone size, D gene, J gene, CDR3 protein, CDR3 DNA. A D gene is named only where the DNA matches it firmly. Not every row has a clone size; where given, it reads once, few, many or a size class.

V: TRBV4-2; size: few; D: -; J: TRBJ1-1; CDR3: CASSQVGMYEKGTEAFF; DNA: TGTGCCAGCAGCCAAGTCGGGATGTACGAAAAGGGGACTGAAGCTTTCTTT
V: TRBV9; size: -; D: -; J: TRBJ2-7; CDR3: CASSVGISVVYSYEQYF; DNA: TGTGCCAGCAGCGTAGGTATTAGCGTTGTATACTCCTACGAGCAGTACTTC
V: TRBV6-1; size: -; D: TRBD2; J: TRBJ2-3; CDR3: CASSEFGRASGSTDTQYF; DNA: TGTGCCAGCAGTGAATTTGGCAGGGCTAGCGGTAGCACAGATACGCAGTATTTT
V: TRBV28; size: -; D: TRBD1; J: TRBJ1-2; CDR3: CAIRRTGGYGYTF; DNA: TGTGCCATCAGGAGGACAGGCGGGTATGGCTACACCTTC
V: TRBV7-8; size: -; D: -; J: TRBJ2-3; CDR3: CASSRVWNKDTQYF; DNA: TGTGCCAGCAGCCGAGTCTGGAATAAAGATACGCAGTATTTT
V: TRBV19; size: -; D: -; J: TRBJ2-3; CDR3: CASSATYRSPSTDTQYF; DNA: TGTGCCAGTTCCGCAACCTACAGGTCTCCTAGCACAGATACGCAGTATTTT
V: TRBV5-5; size: -; D: -; J: TRBJ2-7; CDR3: CASSPSGSYEQYF; DNA: TGTGCCAGCAGCCCATCTGGGAGCTACGAGCAGTACTTC
V: TRBV5-5; size: -; D: TRBD2; J: TRBJ2-2; CDR3: CASSLRGRANGELFF; DNA: TGTGCCAGCAGCTTACGGGGGAGGGCCAACGGGGAGCTGTTTTTT
V: TRBV6-6; size: few; D: -; J: TRBJ2-3; CDR3: CASSYSDSTDTQYF; DNA: TGTGCCAGCAGTTACTCGGACAGCACAGATACGCAGTATTTT
V: TRBV2; size: -; D: -; J: TRBJ1-1; CDR3: CASRQGILGGAFF; DNA: TGTGCCAGCCGGCAGGGAATTCTTGGAGGGGCTTTCTTT
V: TRBV25-1; size: -; D: -; J: TRBJ1-2; CDR3: CASKRGDHYGYTF; DNA: TGTGCCAGCAAGAGAGGGGATCACTATGGCTACACCTTC
V: TRBV29-1; size: few; D: -; J: TRBJ1-5; CDR3: CSVDPELRVMNQPQHF; DNA: TGCAGCGTTGACCCTGAGTTGCGAGTTATGAATCAGCCCCAGCATTTT
V: TRBV14; size: few; D: -; J: TRBJ1-1; CDR3: CASSPPGLWFPAFF; DNA: TGTGCCAGCAGCCCGCCGGGGCTCTGGTTTCCAGCTTTCTTT
V: TRBV5-8; size: -; D: TRBD2; J: TRBJ2-2; CDR3: CASSLVDSGGPGGELFF; DNA: TGTGCCAGCAGCTTGGTGGATAGCGGGGGACCTGGCGGGGAGCTGTTTTTT
V: TRBV9; size: -; D: TRBD1; J: TRBJ2-2; CDR3: CASSDDRAPNTGELFF; DNA: TGTGCCAGCAGCGATGACAGGGCCCCGAACACCGGGGAGCTGTTTTTT
V: TRBV2; size: -; D: -; J: TRBJ1-3; CDR3: CASKIQGPGNTIYF; DNA: TGTGCCAGCAAAATACAGGGCCCAGGAAACACCATATATTTT
V: TRBV20-1; size: -; D: -; J: TRBJ2-1; CDR3: CSASPLVGDRGEQFF; DNA: TGCAGTGCTAGTCCCTTAGTCGGCGATCGGGGTGAGCAGTTCTTC
V: TRBV11-3; size: -; D: -; J: TRBJ1-3; CDR3: CASSQDARNTIYF; DNA: TGTGCCAGCAGCCAGGATGCAAGAAACACCATATATTTT
V: TRBV9; size: -; D: -; J: TRBJ2-4; CDR3: CASSVVEGGVQYF; DNA: TGTGCCAGCAGCGTAGTGGAGGGCGGCGTGCAGTACTTC
V: TRBV4-3; size: -; D: -; J: TRBJ2-7; CDR3: CASSQVFGGGNYEQYF; DNA: TGCGCCAGCAGCCAAGTTTTCGGCGGCGGGAACTACGAGCAGTACTTC
V: TRBV28; size: -; D: -; J: TRBJ1-2; CDR3: CASSQTPDYYGYTF; DNA: TGTGCCAGCAGTCAAACCCCAGATTACTATGGCTACACCTTC
V: TRBV2; size: -; D: -; J: TRBJ1-5; CDR3: CASSGQALPGEPQHF; DNA: TGTGCCAGCAGCGGCCAGGCCCTGCCCGGTGAGCCCCAGCATTTT
V: TRBV15; size: few; D: -; J: TRBJ1-1; CDR3: CATSRDYSVNTEAFF; DNA: TGTGCCACCAGCAGAGATTATAGTGTGAACACTGAAGCTTTCTTT
V: TRBV5-3; size: -; D: -; J: TRBJ2-4; CDR3: CARSCGAKNIQYF; DNA: TGTGCCAGAAGCTGCGGGGCCAAAAACATTCAGTACTTC
V: TRBV4-2; size: few; D: -; J: TRBJ2-7; CDR3: CASSQEDGREQYF; DNA: TGTGCCAGCAGCCAAGAGGACGGACGCGAGCAGTACTTC
V: TRBV15; size: -; D: -; J: TRBJ2-7; CDR3: CATSPGQGIFYEQYF; DNA: TGTGCCACCAGCCCTGGTCAGGGGATCTTCTACGAGCAGTACTTC
V: TRBV4-1; size: -; D: -; J: TRBJ2-4; CDR3: CASSPQDGRAAGGKNIQYF; DNA: TGCGCCAGCAGCCCCCAAGACGGTCGCGCGGCAGGCGGAAAAAACATTCAGTACTTC
V: TRBV6-4; size: -; D: -; J: TRBJ2-7; CDR3: CASSDSNSRQSSYEQYF; DNA: TGTGCCAGCAGTGACTCGAATTCGCGTCAGTCCTCCTACGAGCAGTACTTC
V: TRBV2; size: few; D: -; J: TRBJ1-3; CDR3: CASSVDAGNTIYF; DNA: TGTGCCAGCAGCGTAGACGCTGGAAACACCATATATTTT
V: TRBV5-1; size: -; D: TRBD1; J: TRBJ1-5; CDR3: CASSPGQVGDQPQHF; DNA: TGCGCCAGCAGCCCAGGACAGGTTGGGGATCAGCCCCAGCATTTT
V: TRBV4-3; size: -; D: -; J: TRBJ2-2; CDR3: CASSFDPNTGELFF; DNA: TGCGCCAGCAGCTTCGATCCTAACACCGGGGAGCTGTTTTTT
V: TRBV2; size: -; D: -; J: TRBJ2-2; CDR3: CASFFGGPGGELFF; DNA: TGTGCCAGCTTTTTCGGAGGACCGGGCGGGGAGCTGTTTTTT